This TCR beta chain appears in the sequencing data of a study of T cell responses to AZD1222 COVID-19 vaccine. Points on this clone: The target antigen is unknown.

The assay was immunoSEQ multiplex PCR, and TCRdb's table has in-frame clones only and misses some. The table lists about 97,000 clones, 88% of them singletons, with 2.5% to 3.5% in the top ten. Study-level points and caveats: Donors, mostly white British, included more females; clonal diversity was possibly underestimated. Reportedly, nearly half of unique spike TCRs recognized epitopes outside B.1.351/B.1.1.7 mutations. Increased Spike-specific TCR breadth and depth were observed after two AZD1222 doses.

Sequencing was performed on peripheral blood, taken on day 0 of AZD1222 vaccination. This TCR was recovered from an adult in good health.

CDR3 in DNA: TGTGCCAGCAGCCGTCTAGGGGGAAAAAACAATGAGCAGTTCTTC. This sequence encodes CASSRLGGKNNEQFF. V usage is TRBV3-1 (or the pseudogene TRBV3-2) and J usage is TRBJ2-1, with D possibly matching TRBD1 (6 bases). This CDR3 comprises 15 residues. Per the germline V gene, CDR1 is LGHDT and CDR2 is YNNKEL (reference sequence). V lost 4 bases and J 5 bases, leaving 15 bases between the germline ends.